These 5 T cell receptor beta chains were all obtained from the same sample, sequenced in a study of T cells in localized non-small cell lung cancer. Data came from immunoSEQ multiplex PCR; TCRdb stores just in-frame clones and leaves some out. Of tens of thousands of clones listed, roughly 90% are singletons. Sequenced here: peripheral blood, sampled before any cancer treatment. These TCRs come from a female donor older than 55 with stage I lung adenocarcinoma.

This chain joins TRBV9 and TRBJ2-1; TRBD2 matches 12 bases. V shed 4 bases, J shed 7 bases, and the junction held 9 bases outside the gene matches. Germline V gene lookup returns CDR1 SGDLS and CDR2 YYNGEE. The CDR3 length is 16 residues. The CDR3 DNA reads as TGTGCCAGCAGCTCATCTAGCGGGAGGGCCTTGAATGAGCAGTTCTTC. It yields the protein CASSSSSGRALNEQFF. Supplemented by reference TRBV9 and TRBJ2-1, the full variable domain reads DSGVTQTPKHLITATGQRVTLRCSPRSGDLSVYWYQQSLDQGLQFLIQYYNGEERAKGNILERFSAQQFPDLHSELNLSSLELGDSALYFCASSSSSGRALNEQFFGPGTRLTVL.

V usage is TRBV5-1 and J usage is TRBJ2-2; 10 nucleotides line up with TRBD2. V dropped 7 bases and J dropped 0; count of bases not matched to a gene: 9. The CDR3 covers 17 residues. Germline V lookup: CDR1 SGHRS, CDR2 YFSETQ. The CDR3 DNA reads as TGCGCCAGCTGCCCCCAGCGGGGGGGATCGAACACCGGGGAGCTGTTTTTT. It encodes CASCPQRGGSNTGELFF.

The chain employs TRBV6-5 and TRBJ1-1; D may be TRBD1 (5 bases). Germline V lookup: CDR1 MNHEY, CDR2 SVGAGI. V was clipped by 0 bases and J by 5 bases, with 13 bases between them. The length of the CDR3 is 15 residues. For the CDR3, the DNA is TGTGCCAGCAGTTACTCGAGTCGGGGGGGGACTGAAGCTTTCTTT. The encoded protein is CASSYSSRGGTEAFF.

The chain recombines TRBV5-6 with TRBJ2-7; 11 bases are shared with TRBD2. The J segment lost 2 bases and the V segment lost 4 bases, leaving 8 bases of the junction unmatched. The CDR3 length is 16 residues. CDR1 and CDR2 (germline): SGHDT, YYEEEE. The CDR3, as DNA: TGTGCCAGCAGCAGCTTAACTAGCGGGAGAACCTACGAGCAGTACTTC. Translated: CASSSLTSGRTYEQYF.

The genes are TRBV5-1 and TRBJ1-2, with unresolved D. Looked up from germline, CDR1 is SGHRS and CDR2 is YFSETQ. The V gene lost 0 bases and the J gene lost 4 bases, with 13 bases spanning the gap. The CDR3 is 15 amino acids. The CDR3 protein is CASSLALGSGYGYTF. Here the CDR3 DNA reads TGCGCCAGCAGCTTGGCCTTGGGGTCGGGCTATGGCTACACCTTC.